A selection of T cell receptor beta chains follows, all from one sample in a study of blood T cell repertoires in COVID-19. Sequencing used immunoSEQ multiplex PCR; TCRdb keeps in-frame clones, though not all of them. This sample has around 280,000 clones, with roughly 86% found just once. The sequencing input was peripheral blood. The receptor source for this set is a young woman with COVID-19, enrolled during active disease. Each CDR3 is given with its conserved first and last residue. Each record gives: V gene, clone size, J gene, CDR3 protein. The size entry is marked missing in some rows and otherwise reads once, few, many or a size class.

v_call: TRBV28; clone_size: .; j_call: TRBJ2-7; cdr3_aa: CASRATGSSIKSYF
v_call: TRBV15; clone_size: .; j_call: TRBJ2-1; cdr3_aa: CATSEVRRNEQFF
v_call: TRBV5-1; clone_size: .; j_call: TRBJ2-3; cdr3_aa: CASSRTSGGDTQYF
v_call: TRBV14; clone_size: .; j_call: TRBJ2-7; cdr3_aa: CASSQLRQPTYEQYF
v_call: TRBV6-5; clone_size: .; j_call: TRBJ2-7; cdr3_aa: CASSYAGDYEQYF
v_call: TRBV4-2; clone_size: .; j_call: TRBJ1-4; cdr3_aa: CASSQEITGGRAFF
v_call: TRBV18; clone_size: few; j_call: TRBJ2-7; cdr3_aa: CASSPRSNSGGSYEQYF
v_call: TRBV4-1; clone_size: .; j_call: TRBJ2-1; cdr3_aa: CASSQALTRSYNEQFF
v_call: TRBV5-4; clone_size: .; j_call: TRBJ1-2; cdr3_aa: CASSLVRSGLTYGYTF
v_call: TRBV4-1; clone_size: .; j_call: TRBJ1-1; cdr3_aa: CASSPTGLNTEAFF
v_call: TRBV28; clone_size: .; j_call: TRBJ1-2; cdr3_aa: CASSLMTNYTF
v_call: TRBV6-1; clone_size: .; j_call: TRBJ1-2; cdr3_aa: CASSDGGAGGYTF
v_call: TRBV30; clone_size: .; j_call: TRBJ1-2; cdr3_aa: CAWSPGTGVFYTF
v_call: TRBV18; clone_size: .; j_call: TRBJ1-6; cdr3_aa: CASSRDRDNSPLHF
v_call: TRBV10-3; clone_size: .; j_call: TRBJ1-1; cdr3_aa: CAIMGTGETEAFF
v_call: TRBV24-1; clone_size: .; j_call: TRBJ1-1; cdr3_aa: CATSDLDRPRYTEAFF
v_call: TRBV30; clone_size: .; j_call: TRBJ2-2; cdr3_aa: CAWSAFQGPGELFF
v_call: TRBV18; clone_size: .; j_call: TRBJ1-2; cdr3_aa: CASSPGQIYGYTF
v_call: TRBV19; clone_size: .; j_call: TRBJ1-6; cdr3_aa: CASSPGADSPLHF
v_call: TRBV6-1; clone_size: .; j_call: TRBJ1-2; cdr3_aa: CASSERTDLYGYTF
v_call: TRBV4-2; clone_size: .; j_call: TRBJ1-2; cdr3_aa: CASSQERAADGYTF
v_call: TRBV11-2; clone_size: .; j_call: TRBJ1-2; cdr3_aa: CASSLDLGGRGYTF
v_call: TRBV5-4; clone_size: .; j_call: TRBJ2-7; cdr3_aa: CASSYLGGQAYEQYF
v_call: TRBV11-2; clone_size: .; j_call: TRBJ2-7; cdr3_aa: CASNTDSYEQYF
v_call: TRBV6-6; clone_size: .; j_call: TRBJ1-1; cdr3_aa: CASSSRGGNTEAFF
v_call: TRBV6-1; clone_size: .; j_call: TRBJ1-6; cdr3_aa: CASSDRASYNSPLHF
v_call: TRBV27; clone_size: .; j_call: TRBJ2-3; cdr3_aa: CASSSGMSTDTQYF
v_call: TRBV6-5; clone_size: .; j_call: TRBJ2-2; cdr3_aa: CASRIGGLITGELFF
v_call: TRBV12-3/TRBV12-4; clone_size: .; j_call: TRBJ1-1; cdr3_aa: CASNLYGWEAFF
v_call: TRBV5-1; clone_size: .; j_call: TRBJ2-1; cdr3_aa: CASSLISGGTGEQFF
v_call: TRBV10-2; clone_size: .; j_call: TRBJ1-4; cdr3_aa: CASSRDRVEKLFF
v_call: TRBV7-9; clone_size: few; j_call: TRBJ1-2; cdr3_aa: CASSPESGSYGYTF
v_call: TRBV4-2; clone_size: .; j_call: TRBJ1-2; cdr3_aa: CASSQVTGGGDLGYGYTF
v_call: TRBV29-1; clone_size: .; j_call: TRBJ1-5; cdr3_aa: CGEPYSNQPQHF
v_call: TRBV5-5; clone_size: .; j_call: TRBJ1-1; cdr3_aa: CASNVIGQSGTEAFF
v_call: TRBV5-1; clone_size: .; j_call: TRBJ1-2; cdr3_aa: CASSHQNGYTF
v_call: TRBV5-4; clone_size: .; j_call: TRBJ1-2; cdr3_aa: CASRPSQDSYGYTF
v_call: TRBV6-5; clone_size: few; j_call: TRBJ1-1; cdr3_aa: CASSYDEGVRAFF